This T cell receptor (beta chain) stems from a study of T-cell reconstitution after alpha-beta-depleted transplantation in children. Study-wide results and limits: Reportedly, roughly two months post-transplant, alpha-beta T cells arose from several hundred expanded graft clones. Elevated TCRbeta diversity at day 60 was traced, in some patients, to surviving recipient T cells and thymic progenitors. The main origin of T-cell counts and diversity one year after transplant was newly produced T cells.

Comments on this clonotype: The antigen remains unidentified.

The germline V gene has CDR1 SGHTA and CDR2 FQGNSA. V lost 4 bases and J lost 4; bases outside the gene matches: 1. The length of the CDR3 is 13 residues. It was with unique molecular identifiers that the TCRbeta library was prepared. TCRdb independently ran MiXCR on the PCR reads; one entry per CDR3 protein. The profile shows approximately 220,000 distinct CDR3 sequences, more than 15% of them singletons. The source material was PBMCs, mostly from graft donor cells, sampled 360 days after TCRalphabeta/CD19-depleted stem cell transplant. The chain employs TRBV7-2 and TRBJ2-5; 9 positions match TRBD1. This TCR was recovered from a male patient aged 2-15 years who had a stem cell transplant for acute lymphoblastic leukemia, so the T cells may come from the graft donor. The CDR3 is CASSWDRVETQYF. The CDR3 DNA reads as TGTGCCAGCAGCTGGGACAGGGTAGAGACCCAGTACTTC. Full variable domain (remainder filled in from reference TRBV7-2 and TRBJ2-5): GAGVSQSPSNKVTEKGKDVELRCDPISGHTALYWYRQSLGQGLEFLIYFQGNSAPDKSGLPSDRFSAERTGGSVSTLTIQRTQQEDSAVYLCASSWDRVETQYFGPGTRLLVL.